This is a list of T cell receptor beta chains from one sample in a study of blood T cell repertoires in COVID-19. Clones were read by immunoSEQ multiplex PCR, and TCRdb kept only the in-frame ones, dropping some. The sample has just over 300,000 clones, approximately 91% seen once. Sequencing used PBMCs or T cells enriched from blood (not recorded which). Source of these receptors: a middle-aged woman who had recovered from COVID-19. The CDR3 runs from the conserved cysteine through the conserved F or W. The order of the fields is J gene, V gene, clone size, D gene, CDR3 protein, CDR3 DNA. A D gene is named only where the DNA matches it firmly. Clone size is shown for a subset of rows, as once, few, many or a class of expanded clone.

J: TRBJ2-1
V: TRBV5-1
size: -
D: TRBD2
CDR3: CASSLTSGGAMNEQFF
DNA: TGCGCCAGCAGCTTGACTAGCGGGGGGGCTATGAATGAGCAGTTCTTC

J: TRBJ2-2
V: TRBV14
size: -
D: TRBD2
CDR3: CASSQGRVSGRVTGELFF
DNA: TGTGCCAGCAGCCAAGGACGGGTTAGCGGGAGAGTGACCGGGGAGCTGTTTTTT

J: TRBJ1-2
V: TRBV7-8
size: -
D: TRBD1
CDR3: CASSPDRGYGYTF
DNA: TGTGCCAGCAGTCCGGACAGGGGTTATGGCTACACCTTC

J: TRBJ1-3
V: TRBV11-3
size: -
D: TRBD1
CDR3: CASSLGQDRGPGNTIYF
DNA: TGTGCCAGCAGCTTAGGCCAGGACAGGGGGCCTGGAAACACCATATATTTT

J: TRBJ1-5
V: TRBV28
size: -
D: -
CDR3: CASSSGGTRGPHF
DNA: TGTGCCAGCAGTTCGGGGGGTACCCGGGGGCCGCATTTT

J: TRBJ2-7
V: TRBV4-2
size: -
D: TRBD2
CDR3: CASSQDRSGGYEQYF
DNA: TGTGCCAGCAGCCAAGATAGGTCGGGAGGCTACGAGCAGTACTTC

J: TRBJ2-7
V: TRBV9
size: -
D: -
CDR3: CASSVGRVSEQYF
DNA: TGTGCCAGCAGCGTAGGCAGGGTTTCCGAGCAGTACTTC

J: TRBJ2-5
V: TRBV6-1
size: -
D: -
CDR3: CASSEREETQYF
DNA: TGTGCCAGCAGTGAAAGGGAGGAGACCCAGTACTTC

J: TRBJ2-5
V: TRBV28
size: -
D: TRBD1
CDR3: CASRRTGEETQYF
DNA: TGTGCCAGCAGGAGGACAGGGGAAGAGACCCAGTACTTC

J: TRBJ1-4
V: TRBV15
size: -
D: -
CDR3: CATSSPGTNEKLFF
DNA: TGTGCCACCAGCAGCCCGGGAACCAATGAAAAACTGTTTTTT

J: TRBJ1-6
V: TRBV7-9
size: few
D: TRBD1
CDR3: CASSRGQGQSPLHF
DNA: TGTGCCAGCAGTCGGGGACAGGGGCAATCACCCCTCCACTTT

J: TRBJ2-3
V: TRBV13
size: -
D: TRBD1
CDR3: CASSLVSDRGRTDTQYF
DNA: TGTGCCAGCAGCTTAGTTTCGGACAGGGGCAGAACAGATACGCAGTATTTT

J: TRBJ1-2
V: TRBV21-1
size: -
D: -
CDR3: CASSRGTGGGYGYTF
DNA: TGTGCCAGCAGCAGGGGGACAGGGGGCGGCTATGGCTACACCTTC

J: TRBJ1-3
V: TRBV7-9
size: -
D: -
CDR3: CASSLYPGNTIYF
DNA: TGTGCCAGCAGCTTATATCCTGGAAACACCATATATTTT

J: TRBJ2-2
V: TRBV19
size: -
D: TRBD1
CDR3: CASTKDRGLTGELFF
DNA: TGTGCCAGTACCAAAGACAGGGGGCTCACCGGGGAGCTGTTTTTT

J: TRBJ1-5
V: TRBV27
size: -
D: -
CDR3: CASKQGNQPQHF
DNA: TGTGCCAGCAAACAGGGCAATCAGCCCCAGCATTTT

J: TRBJ1-4
V: TRBV30
size: -
D: -
CDR3: CARGGGTVLNEKLFF
DNA: TGTGCCCGTGGGGGGGGGACCGTCCTTAATGAAAAACTGTTTTTT

J: TRBJ2-5
V: TRBV6-1
size: -
D: -
CDR3: CASRSGGPETQYF
DNA: TGTGCCAGCAGATCAGGAGGGCCGGAGACCCAGTACTTC

J: TRBJ1-3
V: TRBV6-6
size: once
D: -
CDR3: CASSYGLGNTIYF
DNA: TGTGCCAGCAGTTACGGGCTAGGAAACACCATATATTTT

J: TRBJ1-5
V: TRBV15
size: -
D: -
CDR3: CATSRGGEGISNQPQHF
DNA: TGTGCCACCAGCAGAGGTGGAGAGGGAATAAGCAATCAGCCCCAGCATTTT

J: TRBJ2-4
V: TRBV28
size: -
D: -
CDR3: CASSYPGGNIQYF
DNA: TGTGCCAGCAGTTACCCAGGGGGGAACATTCAGTACTTC

J: TRBJ2-5
V: TRBV6-5
size: once
D: TRBD2
CDR3: CASSYPLAGGPETQYF
DNA: TGTGCCAGCAGTTACCCTCTGGCGGGAGGGCCGGAGACCCAGTACTTC

J: TRBJ2-4
V: TRBV20-1
size: once
D: TRBD2
CDR3: CSASPLGGVKNIQYF
DNA: TGCAGTGCTAGTCCCCTCGGGGGGGTCAAAAACATTCAGTACTTC

J: TRBJ1-5
V: TRBV19
size: -
D: TRBD1
CDR3: CASSINHGTVYSNQPQHF
DNA: TGTGCCAGTAGTATAAATCATGGGACAGTCTATAGCAATCAGCCCCAGCATTTT

J: TRBJ2-3
V: TRBV19
size: -
D: TRBD1
CDR3: CASSIGNRGKDTQYF
DNA: TGTGCCAGTAGTATAGGTAACAGGGGAAAGGATACGCAGTATTTT

J: TRBJ2-5
V: TRBV2
size: -
D: -
CDR3: CASSYQGMQETQYF
DNA: TGTGCCAGCAGTTATCAGGGTATGCAGGAGACCCAGTACTTC

J: TRBJ2-2
V: TRBV24-1
size: -
D: TRBD2
CDR3: CATRILAGGRNSGELFF
DNA: TGTGCCACCAGAATCCTAGCGGGAGGGCGAAATAGCGGGGAGCTGTTTTTT

J: TRBJ1-2
V: TRBV10-3
size: -
D: TRBD1
CDR3: CAISDDGQASGGYTF
DNA: TGTGCCATCAGTGATGACGGACAGGCCTCCGGTGGCTACACCTTC

J: TRBJ2-1
V: TRBV5-4
size: -
D: TRBD2
CDR3: CASSLGMASGDNEQFF
DNA: TGTGCCAGCAGCTTGGGAATGGCTAGCGGCGACAATGAGCAGTTCTTC

J: TRBJ1-1
V: TRBV18
size: -
D: -
CDR3: CASSRGTSTEAFF
DNA: TGTGCCAGCTCCCGGGGGACGTCCACTGAAGCTTTCTTT

J: TRBJ2-4
V: TRBV6-9
size: -
D: TRBD1
CDR3: CASSWDRDRGMGLAKNIQYF
DNA: TGTGCCAGCAGTTGGGACCGGGACAGGGGGATGGGGCTAGCCAAAAACATTCAGTACTTC

J: TRBJ1-2
V: TRBV5-1
size: once
D: -
CDR3: CASSLDGRTETNYGYTF
DNA: TGCGCCAGCAGCTTGGATGGTCGGACAGAAACTAACTATGGCTACACCTTC

J: TRBJ2-7
V: TRBV11-2
size: -
D: TRBD1
CDR3: CASSLVPGQGYEQYF
DNA: TGTGCCAGCAGCTTAGTCCCGGGACAGGGGTACGAGCAGTACTTC

J: TRBJ1-5
V: TRBV7-8
size: -
D: TRBD1
CDR3: CASSSRTGDDQPQHF
DNA: TGTGCCAGCAGCTCCAGGACAGGTGACGATCAGCCCCAGCATTTT

J: TRBJ1-5
V: TRBV9
size: -
D: TRBD1
CDR3: CASSSDRESNQPQHF
DNA: TGTGCCAGCAGCTCGGACAGGGAAAGCAATCAGCCCCAGCATTTT

J: TRBJ1-2
V: TRBV11-1
size: -
D: -
CDR3: CASSPREGYYGYTF
DNA: TGTGCCAGCAGCCCCCGAGAGGGTTACTATGGCTACACCTTC

J: TRBJ1-3
V: TRBV5-4
size: -
D: -
CDR3: CASSPSGGNGNTIYF
DNA: TGTGCCAGCAGCCCTAGTGGGGGGAATGGAAACACCATATATTTT

J: TRBJ2-5
V: TRBV11-3
size: -
D: TRBD2
CDR3: CASSLAGGGETQYF
DNA: TGTGCCAGCAGCTTGGCGGGAGGTGGAGAGACCCAGTACTTC

J: TRBJ2-7
V: TRBV7-3
size: -
D: TRBD1
CDR3: CASSQGRQGVYEQYF
DNA: TGTGCCAGCAGCCAGGGTCGACAGGGGGTCTACGAGCAGTACTTC

J: TRBJ1-2
V: TRBV7-9
size: -
D: -
CDR3: CASSLIGEGYGYTF
DNA: TGTGCCAGCAGCTTAATAGGAGAGGGCTATGGCTACACCTTC

J: TRBJ2-1
V: TRBV24-1
size: -
D: -
CDR3: CATSRRGSLNEQFF
DNA: TGTGCCACCTCCCGAAGAGGTAGCCTGAATGAGCAGTTCTTC

J: TRBJ2-3
V: TRBV5-1
size: -
D: TRBD2
CDR3: CASSLGSGDTDTQYF
DNA: TGCGCCAGCAGCTTGGGTAGCGGGGACACAGATACGCAGTATTTT

J: TRBJ2-1
V: TRBV6-4
size: -
D: TRBD2
CDR3: CASIGSGGTNEQFF
DNA: TGTGCCAGCATAGGTAGCGGGGGGACGAATGAGCAGTTCTTC

J: TRBJ2-2
V: TRBV5-1
size: -
D: TRBD2
CDR3: CASRPTGGLDTGELFF
DNA: TGCGCCAGCAGGCCCACGGGGGGGCTGGACACCGGGGAGCTGTTTTTT

J: TRBJ2-7
V: TRBV20-1
size: -
D: TRBD1
CDR3: CSARQGAEQYF
DNA: TGCAGTGCTAGACAGGGGGCCGAGCAGTACTTC

J: TRBJ2-1
V: TRBV4-3
size: -
D: TRBD2
CDR3: CASSQQTSGGANEQFF
DNA: TGCGCCAGCAGCCAACAGACCAGCGGGGGAGCCAATGAGCAGTTCTTC

J: TRBJ1-4
V: TRBV15
size: once
D: -
CDR3: CATSPGFATNEKLFF
DNA: TGTGCCACCTCCCCCGGGTTCGCAACTAATGAAAAACTGTTTTTT

J: TRBJ2-1
V: TRBV3-1/TRBV3-2
size: -
D: TRBD2
CDR3: CASSQDRLAYEQFF
DNA: TGTGCCAGCAGCCAAGATAGACTAGCCTATGAGCAGTTCTTC

J: TRBJ1-5
V: TRBV5-4
size: -
D: -
CDR3: CASSLPNQPQHF
DNA: TGTGCCAGCAGCTTGCCTAATCAGCCCCAGCATTTT

J: TRBJ2-7
V: TRBV9
size: -
D: TRBD1
CDR3: CASSERRQGHHEQYF
DNA: TGTGCCAGCAGCGAGAGGCGACAGGGGCACCACGAGCAGTACTTC

J: TRBJ1-2
V: TRBV30
size: -
D: -
CDR3: CAWTEQSHYGYTF
DNA: TGTGCCTGGACGGAGCAGTCCCACTATGGCTACACCTTC

J: TRBJ1-2
V: TRBV7-2
size: -
D: -
CDR3: CASSLGHIINYGYTF
DNA: TGTGCCAGCAGCTTAGGACATATCATTAACTATGGCTACACCTTC

J: TRBJ1-2
V: TRBV30
size: -
D: -
CDR3: CAGGEDRHYGYTF
DNA: TGTGCCGGGGGGGAGGATCGCCACTATGGCTACACCTTC

J: TRBJ1-1
V: TRBV5-1
size: -
D: TRBD1
CDR3: CASSDGTGVNTEAFF
DNA: TGCGCCAGCAGCGACGGGACAGGGGTGAACACTGAAGCTTTCTTT

J: TRBJ2-7
V: TRBV5-8
size: -
D: TRBD2
CDR3: CASSLGLAGSYEQYF
DNA: TGTGCCAGCAGCTTGGGACTAGCGGGGAGCTACGAGCAGTACTTC

J: TRBJ2-1
V: TRBV24-1
size: -
D: -
CDR3: CATSVGGYNEQFF
DNA: TGTGCCACCAGTGTGGGGGGCTACAATGAGCAGTTCTTC

J: TRBJ1-2
V: TRBV7-2
size: -
D: -
CDR3: CASSASADYGYTF
DNA: TGTGCCAGCAGCGCGTCCGCCGATTATGGCTACACCTTC